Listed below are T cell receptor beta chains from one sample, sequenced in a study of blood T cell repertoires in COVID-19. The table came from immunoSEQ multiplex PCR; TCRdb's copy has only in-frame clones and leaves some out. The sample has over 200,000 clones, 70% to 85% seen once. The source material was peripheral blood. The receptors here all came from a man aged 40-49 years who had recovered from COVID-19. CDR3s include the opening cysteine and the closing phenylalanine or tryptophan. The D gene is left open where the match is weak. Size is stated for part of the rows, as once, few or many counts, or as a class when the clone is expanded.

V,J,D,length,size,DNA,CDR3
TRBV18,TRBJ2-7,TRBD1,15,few,TGTGCCAGCTCCCCTCGACAGGGGAATGAGGCCGAGCAGTACTTC,CASSPRQGNEAEQYF
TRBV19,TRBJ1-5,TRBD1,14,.,TGTGCCAGTAGCGTCAGGGACAGGGGTCAGCCCCAGCATTTT,CASSVRDRGQPQHF
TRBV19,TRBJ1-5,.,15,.,TGTGCCAGTCTCAGGGGCAGTCCTAGCAATCAGCCCCAGCATTTT,CASLRGSPSNQPQHF
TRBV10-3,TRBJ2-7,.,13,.,TGTGCCATCAGTGAGTATGGACAACCGGAGCAGTACTTC,CAISEYGQPEQYF
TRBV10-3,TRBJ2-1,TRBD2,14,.,TGTGCCATCGGGGGCGGGAGGGCAGGAAATGAGCAGTTCTTC,CAIGGGRAGNEQFF
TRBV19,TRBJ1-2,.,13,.,TGTGCCAGCACTGACCGGAGGTACTATGGCTACACCTTC,CASTDRRYYGYTF
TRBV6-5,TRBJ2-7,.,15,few,TGTGCCAGCGAGGTCTCCAGCTGGAGCTCCTACGAGCAGTACTTC,CASEVSSWSSYEQYF
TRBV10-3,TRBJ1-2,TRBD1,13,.,TGTGCCTCGCATACAGGGGCGTCGGGCGGCTACACCTTC,CASHTGASGGYTF
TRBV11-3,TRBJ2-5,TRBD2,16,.,TGTGCCAGCAGCCATAGCGTAGGTAGCGGGCAAGAGACCCAGTACTTC,CASSHSVGSGQETQYF
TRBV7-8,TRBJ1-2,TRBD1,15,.,TGTGCCAGCAGCCCAATGAGGGGGCTGGACTATGGCTACACCTTC,CASSPMRGLDYGYTF
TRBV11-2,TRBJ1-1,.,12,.,TGTGCCAGCAGGTGGGGGGACACTGAAGCTTTCTTT,CASRWGDTEAFF
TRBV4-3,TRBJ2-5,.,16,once,TGCGCCAGCAGCCAACTAGCATGGATGCTCCCGGAGACCCAGTACTTC,CASSQLAWMLPETQYF
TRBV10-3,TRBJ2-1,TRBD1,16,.,TGTGCCATCAGTGAGTCGGGTGCCAGGGGGCCCAATGAGCAGTTCTTC,CAISESGARGPNEQFF
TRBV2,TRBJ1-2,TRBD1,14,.,TGTGCCAGCAGTGTTCAGGGGGCTAACTATGGCTACACCTTC,CASSVQGANYGYTF
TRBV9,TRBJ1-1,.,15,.,TGTGCCAGCAGCGTAGGGGGCTTTCTGGGCACTGAAGCTTTCTTT,CASSVGGFLGTEAFF
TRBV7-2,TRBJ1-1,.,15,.,TGTGCCAGCAGCGTAGGGGCAGGGAGGGACACTGAAGCTTTCTTT,CASSVGAGRDTEAFF
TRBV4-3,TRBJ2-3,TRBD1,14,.,TGCGCCAGCAGGTGGGACAGGGGAAGAGATACGCAGTATTTT,CASRWDRGRDTQYF
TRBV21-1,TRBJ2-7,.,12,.,TGTGCCAGCAGACCAACAGCCTACGAGCAGTACTTC,CASRPTAYEQYF
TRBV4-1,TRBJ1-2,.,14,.,TGCGCCAGCAGCCAAGAGCTGCGACAACGCCAGGTCGCCTTC,CASSQELRQRQVAF
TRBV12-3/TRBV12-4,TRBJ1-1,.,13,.,TGTGCCAGCAGTGTCGGACACTCTACTGAAGCTTTCTTT,CASSVGHSTEAFF
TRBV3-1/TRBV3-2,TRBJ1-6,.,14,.,TGTGCCAGCAGCCAGCGCTCCTATAATTCACCCCTCCACTTT,CASSQRSYNSPLHF
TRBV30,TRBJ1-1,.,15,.,TGTGCCTGGAGAAGGGGTTACTATATGAACACTGAAGCTTTCTTT,CAWRRGYYMNTEAFF
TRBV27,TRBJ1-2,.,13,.,TGTGCCAGCAGTACTTCCAGGGGTCGGGGCTACACCTTC,CASSTSRGRGYTF
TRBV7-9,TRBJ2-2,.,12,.,TGTGCCAGCAGAAGAGGTACCGGGGAGCTGTTTTTT,CASRRGTGELFF
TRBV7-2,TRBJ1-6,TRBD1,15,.,TGTGCCAGCAGCGCGCGACAGGGCGATAATTCACCCCTCCACTTT,CASSARQGDNSPLHF
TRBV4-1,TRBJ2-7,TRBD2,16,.,TGCGCCAGCAGCCAAGGGTCTAGCGGCATTCCCTACGAGCAGTACTTC,CASSQGSSGIPYEQYF
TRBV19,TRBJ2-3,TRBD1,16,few,TGTGCCAGCTTAGACTCCGGGACAGGGTCCGCAGATACGCAGTATTTT,CASLDSGTGSADTQYF
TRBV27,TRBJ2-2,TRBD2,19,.,TGTGCCAGCAGTTGGGCGAGCGGGAGCTCCCTCGCGAACACCGGGGAGCTGTTTTTT,CASSWASGSSLANTGELFF
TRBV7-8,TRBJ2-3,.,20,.,TGTGCCAGCAGCTTTATAGGGGAAGGGACAGCGCAAAGGGAGGCAGATACGCAGTATTTT,CASSFIGEGTAQREADTQYF